This T cell receptor beta chain is from a study of CD8 T cells in Susac syndrome (dated by TCRdb to between 2018 and 2020). Study-level background: The study used repertoire sequencing to test whether antigen drove CD8+ T cell activation and differentiation in Susac syndrome. The study compared CD8+ T cell repertoire clonality among about a dozen healthy donors, around 14 Susac syndrome patients and roughly 16 multiple sclerosis patients.

RNA was extracted using the RNeasy kit, and about 0.45 to 1 microgram was reverse transcribed with random hexamers. The immunoSEQ multiplex PCR assay, which covers 54 Vbeta and 13 Jbeta segments, was used to amplify TCR beta CDR3 regions. PCR amplification bias was corrected by using a synthetic template baseline for primer optimization and computational correction. The study's own analysis went as follows. Reads were annotated to V, D and J genes according to IMGT and were analyzed with immunoSEQ Analyzer, with only productive sequences retained. Clonality was computed as one minus Shannon entropy normalized by log2 of the number of productive unique sequences. Public and private clones were assessed among the 100 most prevalent clones of each patient and control. Clones were defined as Susac-specific if absent from the healthy and MS cohorts, from some 1,000 published viral clones and from other ImmuneACCESS disease sequences. TCRdb cleaned the public reads at Q25 with fastp, built clones with MiXCR and kept in-frame beta chains. Each entry is one CDR3 protein sequence, shown with its most common DNA and genes. V and J calls and clone size were set by TCRdb, not the authors. The sample table contains some 100,000 distinct CDR3 sequences; only one count was recorded for 92% of them. Clones ranked in the top ten supply approximately 0.11% of the sample.

Peripheral blood CD8+ and CD4+ T cells from healthy donors, Susac syndrome patients and multiple sclerosis patients were profiled by high-throughput TCR beta sequencing. The healthy donors served as controls matched for age and sex. Bulk CD8+ and CD4+ T cells were purified by magnetic negative isolation, whereas CD8+ TEMRA cells were enriched by FACS. Blood was drawn into EDTA tubes, processed within 24 hours, and PBMCs were isolated by density gradient centrifugation. PBMCs intended for TCR sequencing were frozen in liquid nitrogen and were later thawed in a 37 degrees C water bath. Purity of sorted or isolated CD4+, CD8+ and CD8+ TEMRA cells was at least 90%. The study at large found these results: The number of individuals in the TCR sequencing and HLA analysis was recognized as being relatively small.

Worth noting for this clonotype: Its antigen is not yet known. The input lacks base qualities; no much larger clone sits a single base away.

The clonotype originates from a human donor in good health. Sample: CD8+ T cells from PBMCs.

Here the CDR3 is given as CASSSSGGTYNEQFF. The bases are TGTGCCAGCAGCTCTAGCGGGGGGACCTACAATGAGCAGTTCTTC. The rearranged chain carries TRBV7-9 and TRBJ2-1; 11 nucleotides in the junction match TRBD2. V is cut back by 4 bases and J by 2 bases, with 1 base in the junction unmatched. CDR1 and CDR2, looked up from the germline V gene (reference sequence), are SEHNR and FQNEAQ. The CDR3 starts with the cysteine, ends with the phenylalanine, and has 15 residues. Only the CDR3 region is kept as DNA, spanning 45 bases read in frame from base 1.